Shown below are 15 T cell receptor beta chains from a single sample sequenced in a study of blood T cell repertoires in COVID-19. Measured with immunoSEQ multiplex PCR; TCRdb has only the in-frame clones, and not every one. The table records about 130,000 clones, about 86% of them present only once. Material: PBMCs or T cells enriched from blood (not recorded which). The origin of the receptors is a woman in her fifties or sixties who had recovered from COVID-19.

The chain carries TRBV19 and TRBJ2-7, with D tentatively TRBD1 (6 bases). This CDR3 spans 17 amino acids. Trimming stripped 3 bases from V and 0 bases from J, with 18 bases between. Per the germline V gene, CDR1 is LNHDA and CDR2 is SQIVND (reference sequence). The CDR3 nucleotides are TGTGCCAGTAGTATGGGCTGGGACAAGAGGGGCTCCTACGAGCAGTACTTC. As protein: CASSMGWDKRGSYEQYF.

V gene TRBV9 combines with J gene TRBJ1-2; 7 bases agree with TRBD1. CDR3 length: 17 amino acids. The V segment lost 4 bases and the J segment 4 bases; nucleotides outside the gene matches: 16. CDR1 SGDLS and CDR2 YYNGEE come from the germline V gene. The CDR3 region is CASSPPGGQKILYGYTF. Here the CDR3 DNA reads TGTGCCAGCAGCCCTCCTGGGGGACAGAAAATCCTCTATGGCTACACCTTC.

The CDR3 region is CASSLGGQTNEKLFF. The CDR3 DNA sequence: TGTGCCAGCAGCTTAGGGGGACAGACTAATGAAAAACTGTTTTTT. The rearrangement links TRBV11-3 to TRBJ1-4, with 7 bases fitting TRBD1. The CDR3 length is 15 residues. V trimming: 1 base; J trimming: 2 bases; junction bases outside the gene matches: 1. Germline V lookup: CDR1 SGHNT, CDR2 YENEEA.

This rearrangement joins TRBV7-9 to TRBJ2-6; D is uncertain. The germline V gene has CDR1 SEHNR and CDR2 FQNEAQ (reference sequence). There are 17 residues in the CDR3. Trimming removed 0 bases from V and 0 bases from J, with 9 bases in between. CDR3 loop: CASSLADTSSGANVLTF. The CDR3 nucleotides are TGTGCCAGCAGCTTAGCCGACACAAGCTCTGGGGCCAACGTCCTGACTTTC.

This chain joins TRBV9 and TRBJ1-4, with D tentatively TRBD1 (6 bases). V lost 0 bases to trimming and J lost 9 bases, with 12 bases between them. CDR3 length: 14 residues. The germline gives CDR1 SGDLS, CDR2 YYNGEE. CDR3 protein: CASSVEGVGKKLFF. The CDR3 nucleotides are TGTGCCAGCAGCGTAGAGGGGGTGGGTAAAAAACTGTTTTTT.

This clone has only one observation. V gene TRBV6-5 combines with J gene TRBJ2-7; 8 nucleotides match TRBD1. Germline CDR1 is MNHEY and CDR2 is SVGAGI. The CDR3 totals 13 residues. J gave up 9 bases and V 7 bases, and 11 bases lay outside the gene matches. The CDR3, as DNA: TGTGCCAGCACCCGGGACAGGTCAGGGTCGCAGTACTTC. This codes for CASTRDRSGSQYF.

This chain links TRBV3-1 (or the pseudogene TRBV3-2) with TRBJ2-7; 8 nucleotides align to TRBD1. This CDR3 has 15 residues. The V and J ends lost 0 bases and 5 bases, in that order; junction bases with no gene match: 6. CDR1 and CDR2 from the germline V gene are LGHDT and YNNKEL (reference sequence). The CDR3 here is CASSQESGGNDEQYF. As DNA, the CDR3 is TGTGCCAGCAGCCAAGAGTCAGGGGGCAACGACGAGCAGTACTTC.

The V call is TRBV10-2, the J call TRBJ2-2; possibly TRBD2 for D (5 bases). This CDR3 is built from 13 residues. Germline CDR1 is WSHSY and CDR2 is SAAADI. Trimming stripped 5 bases from V and 5 bases from J, with 9 bases between. The CDR3, as DNA: TGCGCCAGCAGTTTTCGAGGGACCGGGGAGCTGTTTTTT. This codes for CASSFRGTGELFF.

This clone occurred once. V and J are TRBV19 and TRBJ1-2; a possible D gene is TRBD1 (6 bases). V was shortened by 3 bases and J by 1 base, with 12 bases between the two germline ends. This CDR3 is built from 15 residues. Germline values: CDR1 LNHDA, CDR2 SQIVND (reference sequence). CDR3 coding DNA: TGTGCCAGTAGTATCCGGGACACCCATAACTATGGCTACACCTTC. This gives the protein CASSIRDTHNYGYTF.

A remark on this clone: Other DNA sequences from this sample encode an identical CDR3 as well. This chain joins TRBV19 and TRBJ2-5, with 7 bases aligning to TRBD1. V shed 5 bases, J shed 3 bases, and the junction held 3 bases outside the gene matches. Germline V lookup: CDR1 LNHDA, CDR2 SQIVND (reference sequence). The CDR3 is made up of 13 amino acids. The CDR3 here is CASSRDREETQYF. CDR3 sequence (DNA): TGTGCCAGTAGTCGTGACAGGGAAGAGACCCAGTACTTC.

The genes are TRBV2 and TRBJ2-5; no firm D call. The V gene's germline CDR1 is SNHLY and CDR2 FYNNEI. Trimming pared 4 bases from V and 3 bases from J, leaving 6 bases between. The CDR3 length is 12 residues. The chain's CDR3 is CASSGLEETQYF. The CDR3 nucleotides are TGTGCCAGCAGTGGGCTAGAAGAGACCCAGTACTTC.

The chain carries TRBV6-5 and TRBJ1-2; 8 bases agree with TRBD1. The CDR3 totals 13 residues. Germline values: CDR1 MNHEY, CDR2 SVGAGI. J gave up 2 bases and V 6 bases, and 2 bases lay outside the gene matches. CDR3 sequence: CASSRTGNYGYTF. The CDR3 DNA reads as TGTGCCAGCAGCCGGACAGGGAACTATGGCTACACCTTC.

The chain couples TRBV5-8 to TRBJ2-6; 10 bases are shared with TRBD1. The V segment lost 4 bases and the J segment 0 bases; nucleotides outside the gene matches: 7. CDR3 length: 18 residues. Germline CDR1 and CDR2: SGHTS and YDEGEE. Here the CDR3 reads CASSRQGATFSGANVLTF. The DNA of the CDR3 is TGTGCCAGCAGCCGACAGGGGGCTACTTTCTCTGGGGCCAACGTCCTGACTTTC.

The CDR3 is CASGLAGGPNEQFF. Written as DNA, the CDR3 is TGTGCCAGCGGACTAGCGGGGGGGCCAAATGAGCAGTTCTTC. J is TRBJ2-1 and V is TRBV7-9, with TRBD2 matching 15 bases. Germline-derived CDR1 and CDR2 are SEHNR and FQNEAQ (reference sequence). Losses at the gene ends were 8 bases for V and 7 bases for J; bases not matched to a gene: 3. The length of the CDR3 is 14 residues.

The V call is TRBV27, the J call TRBJ2-7, with D possibly matching TRBD2 (7 bases). V lost 2 bases to trimming and J lost 3 bases, with 11 bases between them. The CDR3 sequence is 14 residues long. Germline values: CDR1 MNHEY, CDR2 SMNVEV (reference sequence). The CDR3 reads CASSLAGAYYEQYF. The DNA for the CDR3 is TGTGCCAGCAGTTTAGCGGGGGCCTACTACGAGCAGTACTTC.